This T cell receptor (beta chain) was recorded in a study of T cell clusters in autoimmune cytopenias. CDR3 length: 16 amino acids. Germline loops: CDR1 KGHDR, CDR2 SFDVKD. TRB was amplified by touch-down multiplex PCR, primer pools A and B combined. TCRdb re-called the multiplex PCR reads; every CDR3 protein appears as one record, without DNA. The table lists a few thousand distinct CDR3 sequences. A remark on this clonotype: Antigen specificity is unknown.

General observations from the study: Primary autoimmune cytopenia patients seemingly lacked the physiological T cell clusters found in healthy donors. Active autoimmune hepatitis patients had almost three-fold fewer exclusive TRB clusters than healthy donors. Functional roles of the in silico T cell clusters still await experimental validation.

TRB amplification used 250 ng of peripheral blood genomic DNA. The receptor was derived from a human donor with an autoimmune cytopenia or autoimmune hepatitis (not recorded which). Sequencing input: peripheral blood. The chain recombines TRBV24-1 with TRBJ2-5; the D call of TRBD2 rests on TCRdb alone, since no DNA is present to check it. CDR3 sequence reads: CATSDSKTSLQETQYF.